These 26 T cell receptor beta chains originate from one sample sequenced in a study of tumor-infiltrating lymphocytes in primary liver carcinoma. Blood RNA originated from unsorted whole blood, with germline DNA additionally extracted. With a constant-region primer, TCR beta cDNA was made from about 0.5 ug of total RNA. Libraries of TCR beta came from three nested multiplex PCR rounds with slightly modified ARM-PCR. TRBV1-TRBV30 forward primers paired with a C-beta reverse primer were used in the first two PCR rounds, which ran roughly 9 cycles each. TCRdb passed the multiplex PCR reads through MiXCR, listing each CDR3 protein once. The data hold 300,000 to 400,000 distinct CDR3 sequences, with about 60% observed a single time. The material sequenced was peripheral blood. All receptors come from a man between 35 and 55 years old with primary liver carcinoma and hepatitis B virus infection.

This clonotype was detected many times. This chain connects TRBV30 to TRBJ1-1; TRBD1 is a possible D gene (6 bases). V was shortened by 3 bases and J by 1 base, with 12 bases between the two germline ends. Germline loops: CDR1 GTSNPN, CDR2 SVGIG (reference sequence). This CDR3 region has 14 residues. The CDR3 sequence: CAWRRGHGNTEAFF. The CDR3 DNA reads TGTGCCTGGAGGCGGGGACACGGGAACACTGAAGCTTTCTTT.

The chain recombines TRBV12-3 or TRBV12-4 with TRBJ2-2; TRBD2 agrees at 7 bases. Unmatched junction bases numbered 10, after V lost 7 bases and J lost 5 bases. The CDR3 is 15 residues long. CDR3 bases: TGTGCCAGCAATCCGGCGGGAGTTGGGACCGGGGAGCTGTTTTTT. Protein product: CASNPAGVGTGELFF.

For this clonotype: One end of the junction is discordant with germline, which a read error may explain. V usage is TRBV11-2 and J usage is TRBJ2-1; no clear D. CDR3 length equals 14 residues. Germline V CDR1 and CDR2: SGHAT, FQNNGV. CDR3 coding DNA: TGTGTCAGCAGCTTAGACCAATTGGGAAATGAGCAGTTCTTC. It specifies CVSSLDQLGNEQFF.

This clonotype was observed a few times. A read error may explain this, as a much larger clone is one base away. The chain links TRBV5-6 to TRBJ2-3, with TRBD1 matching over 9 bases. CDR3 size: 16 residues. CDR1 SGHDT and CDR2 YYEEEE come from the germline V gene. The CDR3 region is CASSIYRGPSTDMQYF. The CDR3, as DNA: TGTGCCAGCAGCATCTACAGGGGGCCTAGCACAGATATGCAGTATTTT.

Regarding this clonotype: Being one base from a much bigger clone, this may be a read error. As DNA, the CDR3 is TGTGCCATCAGGGACAGCTACGAGCAGTACTTC. As protein: CAIRDSYEQYF. The V call is TRBV6-2 or TRBV6-3, the J call TRBJ2-7, with TRBD1 identical over 7 bases. Germline V gene data show CDR1 as MNHEY and CDR2 as SVGEGT. This CDR3 contains 11 residues. Unmatched junction bases numbered 3, after V lost 10 bases and J lost 3 bases.

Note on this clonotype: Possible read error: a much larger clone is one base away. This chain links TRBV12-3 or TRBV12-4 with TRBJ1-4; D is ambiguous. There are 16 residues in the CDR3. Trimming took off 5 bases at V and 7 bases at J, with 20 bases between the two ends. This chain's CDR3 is CASSPMRTLRGEKLFF. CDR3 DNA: TGTGCCAGCAGTCCGATGCGGACGCTCCGGGGTGAAAAACTGTTTTTT.

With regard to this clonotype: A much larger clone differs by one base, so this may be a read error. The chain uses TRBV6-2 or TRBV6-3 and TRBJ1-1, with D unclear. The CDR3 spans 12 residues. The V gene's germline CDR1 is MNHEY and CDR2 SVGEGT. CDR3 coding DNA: TGTGCCAGCAGGAGACTGAACACTGAAGCTTCCTTT. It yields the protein CASRRLNTEASF.

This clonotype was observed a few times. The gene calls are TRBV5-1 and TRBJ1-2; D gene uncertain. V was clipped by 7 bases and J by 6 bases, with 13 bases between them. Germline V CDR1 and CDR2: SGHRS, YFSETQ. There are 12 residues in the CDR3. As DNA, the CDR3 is TGCGCCAGCTCACCTGAGAACAATGGCTACACCTTC. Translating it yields CASSPENNGYTF.

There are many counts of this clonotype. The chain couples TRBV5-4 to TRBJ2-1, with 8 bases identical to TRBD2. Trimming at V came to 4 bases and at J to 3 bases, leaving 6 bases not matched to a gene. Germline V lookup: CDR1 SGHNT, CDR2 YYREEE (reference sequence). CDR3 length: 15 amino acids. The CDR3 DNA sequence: TGTGCCAGCAGCCCGGGGAGCGGGAGCTACAATGAGCAGTTCTTC. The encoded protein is CASSPGSGSYNEQFF.

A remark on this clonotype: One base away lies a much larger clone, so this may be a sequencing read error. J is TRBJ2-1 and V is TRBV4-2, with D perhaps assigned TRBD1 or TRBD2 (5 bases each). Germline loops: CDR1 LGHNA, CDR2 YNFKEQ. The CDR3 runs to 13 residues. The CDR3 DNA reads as TGTGCCTGCAGCCAAGATCGGGGCTATGAGCAGTTCTTC. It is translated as CACSQDRGYEQFF.

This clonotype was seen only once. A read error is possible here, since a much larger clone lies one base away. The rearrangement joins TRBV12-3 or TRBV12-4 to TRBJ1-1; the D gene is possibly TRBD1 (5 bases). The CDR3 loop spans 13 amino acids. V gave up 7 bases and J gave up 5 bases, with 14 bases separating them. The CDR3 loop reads CASTSQANTEAFF. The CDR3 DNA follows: TGTGCCAGCACCTCACAGGCGAATACTGAAGCTTTCTTT.

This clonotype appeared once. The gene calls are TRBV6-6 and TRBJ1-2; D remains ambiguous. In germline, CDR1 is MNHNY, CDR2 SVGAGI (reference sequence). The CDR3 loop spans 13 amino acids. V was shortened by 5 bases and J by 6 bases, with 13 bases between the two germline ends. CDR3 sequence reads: CASSVTRVDGYTF. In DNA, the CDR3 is TGTGCCAGCAGTGTGACCCGTGTTGATGGCTACACCTTC.

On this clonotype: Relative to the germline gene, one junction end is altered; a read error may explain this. The CDR3, as DNA: TGTGCCCGCAGTCCGCAGCGGCTGCCCTACGAGCAGTACTTC. Its protein is CARSPQRLPYEQYF. The V call is TRBV28, the J call TRBJ2-7; D possibly corresponds to TRBD2 (5 bases). CDR3 length: 14 residues. Per germline, CDR1 MDHEN and CDR2 SYDVKM.

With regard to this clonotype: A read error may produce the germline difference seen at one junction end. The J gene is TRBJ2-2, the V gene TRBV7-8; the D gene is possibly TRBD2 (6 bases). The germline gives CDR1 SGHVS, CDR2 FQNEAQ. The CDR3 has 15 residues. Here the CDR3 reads CVSSFVRGNTGELFF. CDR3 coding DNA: TGTGTCAGCAGCTTTGTGCGGGGGAACACCGGGGAGCTGTTTTTT.

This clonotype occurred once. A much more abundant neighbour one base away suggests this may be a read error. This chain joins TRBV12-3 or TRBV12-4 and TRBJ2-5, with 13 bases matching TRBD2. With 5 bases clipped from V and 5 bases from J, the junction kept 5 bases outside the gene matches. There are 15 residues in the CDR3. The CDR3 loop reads CASSVSTSGGETQYF. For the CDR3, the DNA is TGTGCCAGCAGTGTGTCGACTAGCGGGGGGGAGACCCAGTACTTC.

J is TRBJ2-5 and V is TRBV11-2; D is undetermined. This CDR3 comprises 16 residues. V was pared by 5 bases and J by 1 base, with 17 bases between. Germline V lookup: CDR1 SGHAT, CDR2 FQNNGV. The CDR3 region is CASSRPAAYLQETQYF. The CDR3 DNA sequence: TGTGCCAGCAGCCGCCCGGCGGCCTATCTCCAAGAGACCCAGTACTTC.

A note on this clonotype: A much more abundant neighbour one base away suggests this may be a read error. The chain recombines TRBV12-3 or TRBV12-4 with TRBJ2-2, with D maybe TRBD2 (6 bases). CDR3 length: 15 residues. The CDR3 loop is CASTITGVLTEELFF. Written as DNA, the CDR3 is TGTGCCAGCACCATAACGGGGGTTCTCACCGAGGAGCTGTTTTTT.

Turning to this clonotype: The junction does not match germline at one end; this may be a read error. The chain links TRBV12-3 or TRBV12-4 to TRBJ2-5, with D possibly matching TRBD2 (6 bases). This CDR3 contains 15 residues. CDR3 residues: CASSLPRGNQETQYF. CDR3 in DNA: TGTGCCAGCAGTTTGCCCCGCGGGAACCAGGAGACCCAGTACTTC.

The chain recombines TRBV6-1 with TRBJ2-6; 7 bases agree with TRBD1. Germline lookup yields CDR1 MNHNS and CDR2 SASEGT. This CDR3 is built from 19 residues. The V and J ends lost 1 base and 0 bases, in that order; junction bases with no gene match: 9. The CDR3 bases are TGTGCCAGCAGTGAAGAGGGGAACAGGGGAAGCTCTGGGGCCAACGTCCTGACTTTC. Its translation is CASSEEGNRGSSGANVLTF.

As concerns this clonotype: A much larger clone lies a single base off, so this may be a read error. The CDR3 DNA reads as TGCGCCAGCAGTGAGTCGACAGGGGATTACACTGAAGCTTTATTT. It encodes CASSESTGDYTEALF. This chain connects TRBV10-2 to TRBJ1-1; 8 bases line up with TRBD1. CDR3 length: 15 residues. Per germline, CDR1 WSHSY and CDR2 SAAADI.

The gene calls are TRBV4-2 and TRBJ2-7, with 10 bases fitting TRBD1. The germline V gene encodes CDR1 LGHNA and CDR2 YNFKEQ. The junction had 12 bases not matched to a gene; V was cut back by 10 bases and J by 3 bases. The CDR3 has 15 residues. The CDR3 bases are TGTGCCATCATCCAAGCGACAGGGGGCAACTACGAGCAGTACTTC. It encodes CAIIQATGGNYEQYF.

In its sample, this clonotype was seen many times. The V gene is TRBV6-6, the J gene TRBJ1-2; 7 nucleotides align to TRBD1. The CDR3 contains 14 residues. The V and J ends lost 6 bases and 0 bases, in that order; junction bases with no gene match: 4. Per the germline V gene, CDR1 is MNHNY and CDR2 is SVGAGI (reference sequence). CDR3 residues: CASRTGSSNYGYTF. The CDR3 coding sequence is TGTGCCAGCAGGACAGGGTCCTCTAACTATGGCTACACCTTC.

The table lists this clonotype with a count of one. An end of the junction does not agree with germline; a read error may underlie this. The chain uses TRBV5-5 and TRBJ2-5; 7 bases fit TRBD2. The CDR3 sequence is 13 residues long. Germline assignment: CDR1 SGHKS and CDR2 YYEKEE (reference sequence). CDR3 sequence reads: CASSFARRETHYF. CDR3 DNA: TGTGCCAGCAGCTTTGCCCGGCGGGAGACCCATTACTTC.

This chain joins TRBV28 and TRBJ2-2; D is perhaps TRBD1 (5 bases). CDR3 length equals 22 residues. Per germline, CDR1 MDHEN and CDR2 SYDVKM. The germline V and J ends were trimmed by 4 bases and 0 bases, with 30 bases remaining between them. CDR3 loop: CASSSAVFGQRMTYANTGELFF. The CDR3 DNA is TGTGCCAGCAGTTCTGCCGTTTTTGGACAAAGAATGACGTACGCGAACACCGGGGAGCTGTTTTTT.

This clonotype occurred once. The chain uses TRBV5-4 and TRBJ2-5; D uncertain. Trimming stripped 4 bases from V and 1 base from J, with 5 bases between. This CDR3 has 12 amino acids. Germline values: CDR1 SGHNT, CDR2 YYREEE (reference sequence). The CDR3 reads CASSLIQETQYF. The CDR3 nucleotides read TGTGCCAGCAGCCTGATCCAAGAGACCCAGTACTTC.

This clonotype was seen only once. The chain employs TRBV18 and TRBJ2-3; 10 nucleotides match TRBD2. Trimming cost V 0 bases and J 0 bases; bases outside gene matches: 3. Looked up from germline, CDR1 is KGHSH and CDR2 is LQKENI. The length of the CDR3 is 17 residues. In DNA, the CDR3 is TGTGCCAGCTCACCACCAGCGGGAGGGGCCAGCACAGATACGCAGTATTTT. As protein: CASSPPAGGASTDTQYF.